This is a list of T cell receptor beta chains from one sample in a study of OX40 agonist ivuxolimab in advanced cancers. The data were produced by immunoSEQ multiplex PCR, yet TCRdb's version contains in-frame clones alone and is incomplete. The table records tens of thousands of clones, approximately 88% of them present only once. Sequencing was performed on CD4+ or CD8+ T cells sorted from blood, taken in a trial of the OX40 agonist ivuxolimab. Receptors were obtained from an adult with an advanced solid tumor such as melanoma, head and neck, liver or kidney cancer. Each CDR3 is given with its conserved first and last residue. The order of the fields is CDR3 protein, V gene.

CASSPGLAVHTGELFF	TRBV19
CASSNPGQGVTRGYTF	TRBV5-1
CASSLGTGGRTEAFF	TRBV5-1
CASSLGQGRQPQHF	TRBV28
CASGEGAGGVDTQYF	TRBV12-5
CASSPGQQETQYF	TRBV11-1
CASSLKQSTDTQYF	TRBV7-2
CASGIAKSEAFF	TRBV28
CASSRSDRNEKLFF	TRBV18
CASSVGTGGGNTIYF	TRBV9
CASSEGQYTGELFF	TRBV6-4
CASSLTVFPKETQYF	TRBV5-1
CASSGIGRPQHF	TRBV28